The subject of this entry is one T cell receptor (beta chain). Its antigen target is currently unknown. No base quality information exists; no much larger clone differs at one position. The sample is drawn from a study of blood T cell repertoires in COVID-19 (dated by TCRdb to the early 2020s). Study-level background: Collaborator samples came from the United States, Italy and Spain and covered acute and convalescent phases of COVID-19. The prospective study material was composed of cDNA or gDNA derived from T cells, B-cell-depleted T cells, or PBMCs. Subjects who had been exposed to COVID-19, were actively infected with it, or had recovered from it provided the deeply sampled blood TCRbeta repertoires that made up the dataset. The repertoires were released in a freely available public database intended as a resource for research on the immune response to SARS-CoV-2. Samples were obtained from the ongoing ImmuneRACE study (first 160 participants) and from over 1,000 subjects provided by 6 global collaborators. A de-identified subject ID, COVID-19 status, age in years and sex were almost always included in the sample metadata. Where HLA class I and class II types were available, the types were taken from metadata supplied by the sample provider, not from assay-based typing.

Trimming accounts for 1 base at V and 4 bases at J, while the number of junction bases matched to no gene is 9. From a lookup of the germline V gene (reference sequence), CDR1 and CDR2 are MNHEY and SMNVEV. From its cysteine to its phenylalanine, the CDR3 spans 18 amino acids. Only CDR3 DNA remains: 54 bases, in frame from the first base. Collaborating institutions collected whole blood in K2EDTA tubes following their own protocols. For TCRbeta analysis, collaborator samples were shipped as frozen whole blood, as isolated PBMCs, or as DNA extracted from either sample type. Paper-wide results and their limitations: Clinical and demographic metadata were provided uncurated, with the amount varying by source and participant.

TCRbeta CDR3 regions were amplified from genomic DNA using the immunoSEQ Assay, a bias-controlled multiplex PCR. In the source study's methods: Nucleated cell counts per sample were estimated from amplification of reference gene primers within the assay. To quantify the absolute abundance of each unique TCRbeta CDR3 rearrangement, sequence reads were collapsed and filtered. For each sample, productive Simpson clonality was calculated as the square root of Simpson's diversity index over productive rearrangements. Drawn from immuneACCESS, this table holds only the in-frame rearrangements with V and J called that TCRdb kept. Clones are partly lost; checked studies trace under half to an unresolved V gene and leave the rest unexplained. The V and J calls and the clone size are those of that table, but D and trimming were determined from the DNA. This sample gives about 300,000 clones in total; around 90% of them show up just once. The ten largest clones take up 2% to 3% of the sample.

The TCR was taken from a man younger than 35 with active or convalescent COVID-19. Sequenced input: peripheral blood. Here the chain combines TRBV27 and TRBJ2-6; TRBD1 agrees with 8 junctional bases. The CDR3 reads CASSLLGQGVKGANVLTF. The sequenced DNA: TGTGCCAGCAGTTTATTAGGACAGGGCGTCAAAGGGGCCAACGTCCTGACTTTC.